A single sample is the source of the 30 T cell receptor beta chains below, sequenced in a study of CD8+ T cells in alopecia areata. Reverse transcribed after extraction, RNA yielded cDNA as the sequencing template. The table came from immunoSEQ multiplex PCR; TCRdb's copy has only in-frame clones and leaves some out. The data show about 110,000 clones, approximately 59% seen once. Sequencing was carried out using CD8+ T cells sorted from blood. The origin of the receptors is a human donor in good health.

The rearrangement joins TRBV20-1 to TRBJ1-2; D uncertain. CDR1 and CDR2 from the germline V gene are DFQATT and SNEGSKA (reference sequence). The CDR3 is made up of 10 amino acids. V lost 6 bases, J lost 6 bases, and 8 bases lay in between. The CDR3 loop is CSASHDGYTF. In DNA, the CDR3 is TGCAGTGCCTCCCACGATGGCTACACCTTC.

This chain connects TRBV28 to TRBJ2-7; 10 positions agree with TRBD2. Germline CDR1 MDHEN, CDR2 SYDVKM. The CDR3 length is 17 residues. V shed 3 bases and J 5 bases; nucleotides not matched to a gene: 13. This CDR3 reads CASSFYTSGEVGDEQYF. The CDR3 nucleotides are TGTGCCAGCAGTTTCTATACTAGCGGGGAAGTTGGCGACGAGCAGTACTTC. The variable domain in full, with the rest retrieved from reference TRBV28 and TRBJ2-7, is DVKVTQSSRYLVKRTGEKVFLECVQDMDHENMFWYRQDPGLGLRLIYFSYDVKMKEKGDIPEGYSVSREKKERFSLILESASTNQTSMYLCASSFYTSGEVGDEQYFGPGTRLTVT.

This clone was counted between two and nine times. The rearrangement uses TRBV7-2 and TRBJ2-7; TRBD1 or TRBD2 may be the D gene (5 bases each). The germline V gene has CDR1 SGHTA and CDR2 FQGNSA. Trimming cost V 5 bases and J 0 bases, with 8 bases left between them. The CDR3 is made up of 13 amino acids. For the CDR3, the DNA is TGTGCCAGCAGCGCAGGGAGCTCCTACGAGCAGTACTTC. Translating gives CASSAGSSYEQYF.

This clone was observed a handful of times. The CDR3 nucleotides read TGTGCCAGCTCAAAGGACAGGGAGGGCTACACCTTC. Its translation: CASSKDREGYTF. This rearrangement joins TRBV18 to TRBJ1-2; 8 bases match TRBD1. Germline CDR1 is KGHSH and CDR2 is LQKENI. The CDR3 sequence is 12 residues long. The trim removed 5 bases at V and 8 bases at J, leaving 4 bases unmatched.

The chain employs TRBV12-2 and TRBJ2-7; no check of the table's D call, TRBD1, against the DNA was made. TRBV12-2 is a listed pseudogene. CDR3 length equals 17 residues. Here the CDR3 reads CASRFIPSGTGYYEQYF. The CDR3 DNA reads TGTGCAAGTCGTTTCATTCCCTCCGGGACAGGGTACTACGAGCAGTACTTC.

This clone was found a few times. CDR3: CATRKDFEAFF. CDR3 DNA sequence: TGTGCCACCCGAAAGGACTTTGAAGCTTTCTTT. The chain uses TRBV28 and TRBJ1-1; D ambiguous. V lost 10 bases, J lost 7 bases, and 13 bases lay in between. Germline V lookup: CDR1 MDHEN, CDR2 SYDVKM. The CDR3 sequence is 11 residues long.

This rearrangement joins TRBV29-1 to TRBJ2-3, with TRBD1 identical over 7 bases. CDR3 length: 14 residues. V was pared by 2 bases and J by 4 bases, with 6 bases of the junction left unmatched. Germline CDR1 and CDR2: SQVTM and ANQGSEA. As DNA, the CDR3 is TGCAGCGTTGAACTAGGGGGCAGCGCAGATACGCAGTATTTT. It encodes CSVELGGSADTQYF.

This clone was seen only once. CDR3 region: CANPTSGVREQYF. Written as DNA, the CDR3 is TGCGCCAACCCAACTAGCGGGGTACGCGAGCAGTACTTC. The chain uses TRBV10-2 and TRBJ2-7; 10 bases are a match to TRBD2. The trim removed 10 bases at V and 6 bases at J, leaving 9 bases unmatched. The CDR3 length is 13 residues. Germline V gene lookup returns CDR1 WSHSY and CDR2 SAAADI.

The chain employs TRBV13 and TRBJ2-2; possibly TRBD1 or TRBD2 for D (6 bases each). V lost 3 bases and J 4 bases, leaving 12 bases between the germline ends. The CDR3 loop spans 15 amino acids. Looked up from germline, CDR1 is PRHDT and CDR2 is FYEKMQ (reference sequence). CDR3 bases: TGTGCCAGCAGCTTGGGGGCGGGGTCCACCGGGGAGCTGTTTTTT. Protein sequence: CASSLGAGSTGELFF.

This chain uses TRBV18 with TRBJ1-4; D call uncertain. The germline V and J ends were trimmed by 3 bases and 0 bases, with 2 bases remaining between them. Per germline, CDR1 KGHSH and CDR2 LQKENI. The CDR3 is 13 residues long. CDR3 sequence reads: CASSPSTNEKLFF. The DNA for the CDR3 is TGTGCCAGCTCACCCTCAACTAATGAAAAACTGTTTTTT.

A few counts support this clone. The rearrangement joins TRBV21-1 to TRBJ2-4; the table assigns TRBD1, which was not confirmed against the DNA. TRBV21-1 is a pseudogene locus. This CDR3 contains 16 residues. DNA for the CDR3: TGTGCCAGCAGCAAGGGCAGAGAATTAGCCAAAAACATTCAGTACTTC. It translates to CASSKGRELAKNIQYF.

This clone showed up just once. This rearrangement joins TRBV5-6 to TRBJ2-3; TRBD2 matches at 9 bases. This CDR3 region has 15 residues. Germline V gene data show CDR1 as SGHDT and CDR2 as YYEEEE. V gave up 0 bases and J gave up 5 bases; unmatched junction bases: 4. CDR3 coding DNA: TGTGCCAGCAGCTTGGTGGGGACTAGCCAAGATACGCAGTATTTT. Protein product: CASSLVGTSQDTQYF.

The chain has TRBV2 and TRBJ2-5; 8 positions agree with TRBD2. V gave up 5 bases and J gave up 1 base; unmatched junction bases: 9. The CDR3 loop spans 16 amino acids. Germline-derived CDR1 and CDR2 are SNHLY and FYNNEI. CDR3 loop: CASSLVGGGIQETQYF. The CDR3 DNA follows: TGTGCCAGCAGTTTAGTCGGGGGGGGCATCCAAGAGACCCAGTACTTC.

The CDR3 DNA follows: TGTGCCAGAACAGGGGCTGGTTCACCCCTCCACTTT. This translates into CARTGAGSPLHF. The V and J genes are TRBV2 and TRBJ1-6; 7 nucleotides match TRBD1. The CDR3 is 12 residues long. V lost 9 bases and J lost 9; bases outside the gene matches: 5. Germline CDR1 and CDR2: SNHLY and FYNNEI.

The chain is built from TRBV21-1 and TRBJ1-2; TRBD1 is the table's D call and was not checked against the DNA. TRBV21-1 is given as a pseudogene. This CDR3 region has 13 residues. CDR3 in amino acids: CASSKVGAGLRCF. The CDR3 coding sequence is TGTGCCAGCAGCAAAGTGGGGGCAGGGCTTAGGTGCTTC.

Only a few counts were recorded for this clone. The chain links TRBV14 to TRBJ2-3; TRBD2 matches at 11 bases. This CDR3 comprises 19 residues. V trimming: 0 bases; J trimming: 5 bases; junction bases outside the gene matches: 13. The V gene's germline CDR1 is SGHDN and CDR2 FVKESK. The CDR3 protein is CASSQDWLAGGPTRDTQYF. In DNA form, the CDR3 reads TGTGCCAGCAGCCAAGATTGGCTAGCGGGGGGCCCGACCCGAGATACGCAGTATTTT. Full variable domain (missing parts from reference TRBV14 and TRBJ2-3): EAGVTQFPSHSVIEKGQTVTLRCDPISGHDNLYWYRRVMGKEIKFLLHFVKESKQDESGMPNNRFLAERTGGTYSTLKVQPAELEDSGVYFCASSQDWLAGGPTRDTQYFGPGTRLTVL.

This clone has just one count. The rearrangement uses TRBV7-9 and TRBJ1-2; 7 bases match TRBD1. The germline gives CDR1 SEHNR, CDR2 FQNEAQ (reference sequence). Trimming took 4 bases from V and 6 from J; bases not matched to a gene: 5. The CDR3 is 13 amino acids. CDR3 region: CASSSGQANGYTF. The CDR3 region has the DNA TGTGCCAGCAGCTCAGGACAGGCCAATGGCTACACCTTC.

This chain connects TRBV7-2 to TRBJ2-3; 7 bases agree with TRBD2. J gave up 3 bases and V 5 bases, and 11 bases lay outside the gene matches. The CDR3 runs 16 residues. CDR1 and CDR2 from the germline V gene are SGHTA and FQGNSA. In DNA, the CDR3 is TGTGCCAGCAGCCTGGGACTACCCTCGGGGACAGATACGCAGTATTTT. Translation gives CASSLGLPSGTDTQYF.

This clone turned up a few times. J is TRBJ1-1 and V is TRBV7-6; the D gene is possibly TRBD1 (5 bases). The CDR3 is 16 residues long. Germline lookup yields CDR1 SGHVS and CDR2 FNYEAQ. Trimming removed 1 base from V and 1 base from J, with 13 bases in between. CDR3: CASSLGQAGWNTEAFF. The CDR3 region has the DNA TGTGCCAGCAGCTTAGGGCAGGCAGGGTGGAACACTGAAGCTTTCTTT.

CDR3 in amino acids: CSVATGYEQYF. The CDR3 coding sequence is TGCAGCGTTGCGACGGGCTACGAGCAGTACTTC. The chain uses TRBV29-1 and TRBJ2-7, with D unclear. The V end lost 4 bases, the J end lost 3 bases, and 7 bases lay between the germline ends. The CDR3 runs 11 residues. Germline lookup yields CDR1 SQVTM and CDR2 ANQGSEA.

The genes are TRBV30 and TRBJ2-3, with no clear D. Deletions cut 4 bases from V and 3 bases from J, with 11 bases between. The CDR3 runs to 13 residues. In germline, CDR1 is GTSNPN, CDR2 SVGIG (reference sequence). The CDR3 bases are TGTGCCTGGAAGTCTGTCGAGACAGATACGCAGTATTTT. It is translated as CAWKSVETDTQYF.

V usage is TRBV30 and J usage is TRBJ1-4; D might be TRBD1 (5 bases). Germline V gene sequence: CDR1 GTSNPN, CDR2 SVGIG (reference sequence). The CDR3 runs 16 residues. Trimming took off 8 bases at V and 4 bases at J, with 23 bases between the two ends. CDR3 protein: CAGDTGDLNFNEKLFF. The CDR3 DNA reads TGTGCCGGGGATACAGGAGACCTCAATTTTAATGAAAAACTGTTTTTT.

The chain links TRBV5-6 to TRBJ2-2; 9 positions match TRBD1. CDR3 length equals 16 residues. Germline lookup yields CDR1 SGHDT and CDR2 YYEEEE. Trimming removed 2 bases from V and 6 bases from J; junction bases left unmatched: 8. DNA of the CDR3: TGTGCCAGCAGCTTCCAGCCGGGACAGGGCTCCGGGGAGCTGTTTTTT. Amino acids: CASSFQPGQGSGELFF.

The V gene is TRBV6-5, the J gene TRBJ2-2; TRBD2 matches 8 bases. V was pared by 6 bases and J by 5 bases, with 5 bases of the junction left unmatched. Germline assignment: CDR1 MNHEY and CDR2 SVGAGI. This CDR3 has 14 residues. The CDR3, as DNA: TGTGCCAGCAGCCGGACTAGCAGTACCGGGGAGCTGTTTTTT. It encodes CASSRTSSTGELFF.

The V call is TRBV2, the J call TRBJ2-7; 10 positions match TRBD2. This CDR3 spans 15 amino acids. The V gene's germline CDR1 is SNHLY and CDR2 FYNNEI. J gave up 4 bases and V 3 bases, and 6 bases lay outside the gene matches. The CDR3 reads CASSELAGVEYEQYF. The CDR3 DNA sequence: TGTGCCAGCAGTGAGCTAGCGGGGGTTGAATACGAGCAGTACTTC.

This clone came up once. The chain combines TRBV4-1 with TRBJ1-2, with 12 bases fitting TRBD1. The CDR3 totals 16 residues. V was pared by 4 bases and J by 7 bases, with 10 bases of the junction left unmatched. Germline loops: CDR1 MGHRA, CDR2 YSYEKL. This chain's CDR3 is CASSPPRDRGHFGYTF. CDR3 DNA: TGCGCCAGCAGCCCACCCCGGGACAGGGGGCATTTTGGCTACACCTTC.

This clone was seen more than once but under ten times. Other DNA variants within this sample encode the same CDR3. V is TRBV5-6 and J is TRBJ2-2; D is uncertain. Trimming shortened V by 0 bases and J by 1 base, and 1 base separated the two germline ends. CDR3 length equals 13 residues. From germline, CDR1 is SGHDT and CDR2 YYEEEE. The CDR3 nucleotides are TGTGCCAGCAGCTTGGGGAACACCGGGGAGCTGTTTTTT. The encoded protein is CASSLGNTGELFF.

This chain connects TRBV9 to TRBJ1-4; D might be TRBD1 (5 bases). This CDR3 spans 14 amino acids. CDR1 SGDLS and CDR2 YYNGEE come from the germline V gene. V was clipped by 3 bases and J by 3 bases, with 9 bases between them. CDR3 nucleotides: TGTGCCAGCAGCGCTCGGGGGGCTAATGAAAAACTGTTTTTT. Translating gives CASSARGANEKLFF.

A remark on this clone: The junction shows a germline mismatch at one end, possibly a read error. The CDR3 bases are TGTGCCAGCAGTGAATCGGAGGGTTGGAACTTC. It translates to CASSESEGWNF. This chain joins TRBV25-1 and TRBJ2-7; D is perhaps TRBD2 (6 bases). This CDR3 has 11 residues. The germline gives CDR1 MGHDK, CDR2 SYGVNS.

This chain joins TRBV9 and TRBJ2-5; D remains ambiguous. The germline V gene has CDR1 SGDLS and CDR2 YYNGEE. Trimming left V 0 bases short and J 2 bases short, with 5 bases between. CDR3 length: 13 residues. The CDR3: CASSVGNQETQYF. The DNA of the CDR3 is TGTGCCAGCAGCGTAGGGAATCAAGAGACCCAGTACTTC.